The sample holds one count of the clone carrying this TCR beta chain. Its target is not known. The data derive from a study of T cell responses to AZD1222 COVID-19 vaccine. Points from the study as a whole: The donors showed a predominance of white British ancestry and of females, with possible underestimation of clonal diversity. Repertoires were collected only later (after the peak T cell response had occurred). It was only 6 or 7 AZD1222 recipients who were seropositive at baseline.

Data came from immunoSEQ multiplex PCR; TCRdb stores just in-frame clones and leaves some out. The table lists 90,000 to 100,000 clones, around nine tenths of them singletons, with approximately 16% in the top ten. Trimming removed 3 bases from V and 5 bases from J, with 10 bases in between. The CDR3 loop spans 13 amino acids. Germline V gene sequence: CDR1 ENHRY, CDR2 SYGVKD. This TCR derives from an adult who received the AZD1222 COVID-19 vaccine. The source material was peripheral blood, sampled 28 days after the second AZD1222 dose. The chain joins TRBV10-3 to TRBJ1-2; D not certain. The CDR3 loop reads CAISDSVLYGYTF. CDR3 bases: TGTGCCATCAGTGACTCAGTTTTGTATGGCTACACCTTC.